Presented here are 19 T cell receptor beta chains from one specimen sequenced in a study of OX40 agonist ivuxolimab in advanced cancers. The table came from immunoSEQ multiplex PCR; TCRdb's copy has only in-frame clones and leaves some out. Counted here are under 25,000 clones, approximately 90% occurring once; the ten biggest clones make up roughly 13%. The sequencing here drew on CD4+ or CD8+ T cells sorted from blood, taken in a trial of the OX40 agonist ivuxolimab. Source of these receptors: an adult with an advanced solid tumor such as melanoma, head and neck, liver or kidney cancer.

The V gene is TRBV19, the J gene TRBJ1-1, with a tentative D call TRBD1 (5 bases). Germline loops: CDR1 LNHDA, CDR2 SQIVND (reference sequence). CDR3 length equals 14 residues. V lost 3 bases to trimming and J lost 3 bases, with 11 bases between them. CDR3: CASSMSDTYTEAFF. In DNA, the CDR3 is TGTGCCAGTAGTATGTCGGACACCTACACTGAAGCTTTCTTT.

CDR3 coding DNA: TGTGCCAGCAGTGAAGAGACCCAGTACTTC. Amino acids: CASSEETQYF. The rearrangement joins TRBV25-1 to TRBJ2-5; D is unclear. Trimming removed 2 bases from V and 5 bases from J, with 0 bases in between. In germline, CDR1 is MGHDK, CDR2 SYGVNS. The CDR3 sequence is 10 residues long.

The chain links TRBV7-2 to TRBJ1-1; unclear D gene. The germline V gene has CDR1 SGHTA and CDR2 FQGNSA. V gave up 6 bases and J gave up 13 bases, with 18 bases separating them. The CDR3 is 12 amino acids. The CDR3 bases are TGTGCCAGCAGTTATTTGAACACTGGTGGTTTCTTT. Translating it yields CASSYLNTGGFF.

J is TRBJ2-7 and V is TRBV4-1, with D possibly being TRBD1 or TRBD2 (5 bases each). This CDR3 has 16 residues. Germline CDR1 is MGHRA and CDR2 is YSYEKL. V was trimmed by 5 bases and J by 3 bases, leaving 20 bases between them. The CDR3 DNA follows: TGCGCCAGCAGCTCTAACAAGGGACGATTATTCTACGAGCAGTACTTC. Amino acids: CASSSNKGRLFYEQYF.

The chain combines TRBV4-1 with TRBJ2-1; TRBD2 agrees at 7 bases. The germline CDR1 and CDR2 sequences are MGHRA and YSYEKL. The V gene end was trimmed by 3 bases and the J gene end by 4 bases; junction bases not matched to a gene: 6. The CDR3 is 15 residues long. CDR3 nucleotides: TGCGCCAGCAGCCAGCATCCAGCGGGATACAATGAGCAGTTCTTC. It codes for CASSQHPAGYNEQFF.

V is TRBV29-1 and J is TRBJ2-7, with D perhaps given as TRBD1 or TRBD2 (6 bases each). The CDR3 sequence is 14 residues long. Germline V CDR1 and CDR2: SQVTM, ANQGSEA. Trimming shortened V by 7 bases and J by 0 bases, and 16 bases separated the two germline ends. CDR3 nucleotides: TGCAGCGGCAAAAAGGGGGGCCCCTCCTACGAGCAGTACTTC. This codes for CSGKKGGPSYEQYF.

This chain links TRBV6-4 with TRBJ1-6; weak D call: TRBD1 (5 bases). CDR1 and CDR2 from the germline V gene are MRHNA and SNTAGT. The V end was cut by 0 bases, the J end by 9 bases, with 9 bases between. The CDR3 length is 14 residues. The DNA of the CDR3 is TGTGCCAGCAGTGACTCGAACCAGGGTTCACCCCTCCACTTT. It yields the protein CASSDSNQGSPLHF.

V gene TRBV28 combines with J gene TRBJ2-7, with a possible D match to TRBD2 (6 bases). CDR1 and CDR2 (germline): MDHEN, SYDVKM. This CDR3 comprises 15 residues. The V end lost 5 bases, the J end lost 2 bases, and 16 bases lay between the germline ends. In DNA form, the CDR3 reads TGTGCCAGCAGTCCCGCGGGACCGGGGGCCTACGAGCAGTACTTC. Translating gives CASSPAGPGAYEQYF.

The table lists this clone with a few counts. The rearrangement links TRBV4-1 to TRBJ1-5; no clear D gene. Trimming shortened V by 0 bases and J by 2 bases, and 20 bases separated the two germline ends. Germline CDR1 and CDR2: MGHRA and YSYEKL. This CDR3 is 19 amino acids long. The chain's CDR3 is CASSQDPKAARWGNQPQHF. The CDR3 DNA reads TGCGCCAGCAGCCAAGACCCTAAGGCCGCTCGATGGGGCAATCAGCCCCAGCATTTT.

The gene calls are TRBV7-6 and TRBJ1-1, with D perhaps matching TRBD1 (5 bases). The germline V and J ends were trimmed by 1 base and 3 bases, with 9 bases remaining between them. The length of the CDR3 is 14 residues. CDR1 is SGHVS, CDR2 FNYEAQ, per germline. The CDR3 DNA sequence: TGTGCCAGCAGCTTAGAAGTAGGGGACACTGAAGCTTTCTTT. This translates into CASSLEVGDTEAFF.

The gene calls are TRBV6-1 and TRBJ2-7; D is perhaps TRBD1 (5 bases). Germline loops: CDR1 MNHNS, CDR2 SASEGT. V was pared by 5 bases and J by 5 bases, with 10 bases between. The CDR3 is 12 residues long. The CDR3 loop is CASSLWGDEQYF. CDR3 bases: TGTGCCAGCAGTTTATGGGGCGACGAGCAGTACTTC.

In its sample, this clone ranks as medium-sized (0.01 to 0.1%). The same CDR3 also results from other DNA sequences found in this sample. V gene TRBV5-1 combines with J gene TRBJ2-3, with D hard to call. CDR1 and CDR2 (germline): SGHRS, YFSETQ. Trimming stripped 0 bases from V and 5 bases from J, with 10 bases between. This CDR3 is built from 14 residues. CDR3 nucleotide sequence: TGCGCCAGCAGCTTGGAGGTCCCCCAAGATACGCAGTATTTT. Its protein is CASSLEVPQDTQYF.

This clone was detected once. The rearrangement uses TRBV27 and TRBJ1-2, with TRBD1 matching over 8 bases. CDR3 size: 13 residues. Trimming took 5 bases from V and 5 from J; bases not matched to a gene: 4. Germline V gene lookup returns CDR1 MNHEY and CDR2 SMNVEV (reference sequence). The chain's CDR3 is CASSGQGPYGYTF. The CDR3 DNA follows: TGTGCCAGCAGTGGACAGGGCCCTTATGGCTACACCTTC.

DNA for the CDR3: TGTGCCAGAAGCCAAGAAGAAGGTGGAGGGGCCGGGGAGCTGTTTTTT. Its translation is CARSQEEGGGAGELFF. V usage is TRBV7-5 and J usage is TRBJ2-2; the D segment call TRBD2 is taken from the table without a DNA check. TRBV7-5 is annotated as a pseudogene. The CDR3 spans 16 residues.

The J gene is TRBJ2-7, the V gene TRBV5-1; TRBD1 might be the D (5 bases). Per the germline V gene, CDR1 is SGHRS and CDR2 is YFSETQ. The CDR3 totals 12 residues. V was cut by 4 bases and J by 4 bases, with 9 bases left in between. DNA of the CDR3: TGCGCCAGCAGCGTCGACAGTTACGAGCAGTACTTC. Its protein is CASSVDSYEQYF.

This clone occurred once. The rearrangement links TRBV14 to TRBJ2-7; D possibly corresponds to TRBD1 (5 bases). The CDR3 covers 12 residues. Germline-derived CDR1 and CDR2 are SGHDN and FVKESK. V was clipped by 3 bases and J by 5 bases, with 8 bases between them. The DNA of the CDR3 is TGTGCCAGCAGCCACAGGGCGAACGAGCAGTACTTC. This gives the protein CASSHRANEQYF.

The chain recombines TRBV30 with TRBJ1-3, with D maybe TRBD1 (6 bases). Germline values: CDR1 GTSNPN, CDR2 SVGIG (reference sequence). V was pared by 5 bases and J by 0 bases, with 11 bases between. This CDR3 has 14 residues. Here the CDR3 reads CAWGSGASGNTIYF. DNA of the CDR3: TGTGCCTGGGGATCGGGGGCCTCTGGAAACACCATATATTTT. Drawing the rest from reference TRBV30 and TRBJ1-3, the complete variable domain is SQTIHQWPATLVQPVGSPLSLECTVEGTSNPNLYWYRQAAGRGLQLLFYSVGIGQISSEVPQNLSASRPQDRQFILSSKKLLLSDSGFYLCAWGSGASGNTIYFGEGSWLTVV.

The chain combines TRBV27 with TRBJ2-7; either TRBD1 or TRBD2 may supply D (6 bases each). The CDR3 covers 13 residues. Germline loops: CDR1 MNHEY, CDR2 SMNVEV (reference sequence). The V end was cut by 5 bases, the J end by 6 bases, with 14 bases between. DNA for the CDR3: TGTGCCAGCAGTACAGGGTGGGGGGCCGAGCAGTACTTC. It yields the protein CASSTGWGAEQYF.

This chain links TRBV7-9 with TRBJ2-4; the match to TRBD1 covers 11 bases. With 4 bases clipped from V and 2 bases from J, the junction kept 4 bases outside the gene matches. Germline CDR1 reads SEHNR; CDR2 reads FQNEAQ (reference sequence). This CDR3 has 16 amino acids. The CDR3 spells CASSSGQGATKNIQYF. The CDR3 bases are TGTGCCAGCAGCTCAGGACAGGGGGCGACCAAAAACATTCAGTACTTC.